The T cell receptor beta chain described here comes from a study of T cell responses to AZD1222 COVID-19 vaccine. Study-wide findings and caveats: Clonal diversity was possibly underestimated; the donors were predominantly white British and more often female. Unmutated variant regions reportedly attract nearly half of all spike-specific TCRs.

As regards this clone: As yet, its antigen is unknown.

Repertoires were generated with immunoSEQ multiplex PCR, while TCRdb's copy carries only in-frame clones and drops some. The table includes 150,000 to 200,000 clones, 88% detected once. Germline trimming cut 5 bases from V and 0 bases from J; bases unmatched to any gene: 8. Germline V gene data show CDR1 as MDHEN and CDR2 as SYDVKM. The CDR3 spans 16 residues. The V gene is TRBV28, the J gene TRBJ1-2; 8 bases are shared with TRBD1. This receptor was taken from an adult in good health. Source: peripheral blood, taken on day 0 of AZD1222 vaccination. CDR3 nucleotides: TGTGCCAGCAGTGCAGGGGGCTCTTCTGCTAACTATGGCTACACCTTC. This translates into CASSAGGSSANYGYTF.